This TCR beta chain was found in a study of graft-versus-host responses after intestinal transplantation. A few counts support this clone. Germline V gene data show CDR1 as SNHLY and CDR2 as FYNNEI. The CDR3 runs to 15 residues. With 4 bases removed from V and 1 base from J, the gap between germline ends came to 8 bases. The table came from immunoSEQ multiplex PCR; TCRdb's copy has only in-frame clones and leaves some out. The data show 9,100 or so clones, roughly 89% seen once. The sequence was obtained from a human patient who received an intestinal transplant, so some T cells may come from the graft donor. The sample in question was PBMCs, obtained roughly 44 days after intestinal transplant. The chain combines TRBV2 with TRBJ1-6, with D tentatively TRBD1 (6 bases). Written as DNA, the CDR3 is TGTGCCAGCAGTGCCGGGACATCCTATAATTCACCCCTCCACTTT. The encoded protein is CASSAGTSYNSPLHF.